What follows are 9 T cell receptor beta chains derived from one specimen sequenced in a study of CD8+CD57+ T cells in acquired aplastic anemia. An expansion of CD8+CD57+ cells by flow cytometry had been shown in patients chosen for sequencing. Both TCR beta VDJ combination and CDR3 sequence profiling were carried out. Genomic DNA was the template for this profiling. MiXCR, applied by TCRdb to the reads, yields one record per CDR3 protein. The sample holds under 350,000 distinct CDR3 sequences; approximately 57% are singletons and the top ten take 1% to 1.5%. Source material: sorted CD4+, CD8+, or CD8+CD57+ T cells (not recorded which) from PBMCs. The receptors originated from a human donor with aplastic anemia.

Points on this clonotype: The junction departs from germline at one end; a sequencing error may be responsible. This chain uses TRBV7-9 with TRBJ1-4, with TRBD1 identical over 7 bases. The length of the CDR3 is 15 residues. CDR1 is SEHNR and CDR2 is FQNEAQ in the germline V gene (reference sequence). The CDR3 sequence is CASSPGTAVNEKLFF. CDR3 bases: TGCGCCAGCAGCCCGGGGACAGCCGTTAATGAAAAACTGTTTTTT.

This clonotype occurred a few times. The V call is TRBV7-8, the J call TRBJ2-7, with 10 bases matching TRBD1. Trimming took 3 bases from V and 1 from J; bases not matched to a gene: 3. The CDR3 is 15 residues long. Germline V CDR1 and CDR2: SGHVS, FQNEAQ. The CDR3 DNA sequence: TGTGCCAGCAGCTTCGGGACAGGGGCATCCTACGAGCAGTACTTC. This encodes CASSFGTGASYEQYF.

This rearrangement joins TRBV7-2 to TRBJ2-1; the match to TRBD1 covers 7 bases. CDR3 length equals 13 residues. The V gene end was trimmed by 5 bases and the J gene end by 9 bases; junction bases not matched to a gene: 7. Germline-derived CDR1 and CDR2 are SGHTA and FQGNSA. The CDR3 region has the DNA TGTGCCAGCAGCACGCGACAGGGCGGTGAGCAGTTCTTC. As protein: CASSTRQGGEQFF.

For this clonotype: Germline and junction disagree at one end, which may indicate a read error. J is TRBJ1-3 and V is TRBV7-9; D ambiguous. This CDR3 comprises 14 residues. Germline V lookup: CDR1 SEHNR, CDR2 FQNEAQ (reference sequence). CDR3 coding DNA: TGCGCCAGCATCCAGACGGACTCTGGAAACACCATATATTTT. This encodes CASIQTDSGNTIYF.

This clonotype has ten or more counts. This chain uses TRBV5-8 with TRBJ2-5; possibly TRBD1 for D (6 bases). CDR3 length: 13 residues. Per the germline V gene, CDR1 is SGHTS and CDR2 is YDEGEE. V was cut by 4 bases and J by 4 bases, with 11 bases left in between. The DNA for the CDR3 is TGTGCCAGCAGCCCAAACAGGGTAGAGACCCAGTACTTC. Its protein is CASSPNRVETQYF.

This clonotype was seen a handful of times. The rearrangement joins TRBV20-1 to TRBJ2-7; no firm D call. V was trimmed by 6 bases and J by 3 bases, leaving 12 bases between them. The CDR3 is 12 amino acids. Germline loops: CDR1 DFQATT, CDR2 SNEGSKA (reference sequence). Here the CDR3 reads CSARRLFYEQYF. The CDR3 DNA is TGCAGTGCCAGACGCCTGTTCTACGAGCAGTACTTC.

This clonotype was seen repeatedly, ten times or more. J is TRBJ2-5 and V is TRBV7-9; TRBD2 matches at 13 bases. The CDR3 sequence is 17 residues long. With 3 bases clipped from V and 3 bases from J, the junction kept 7 bases outside the gene matches. CDR1 SEHNR and CDR2 FQNEAQ come from the germline V gene (reference sequence). The CDR3 DNA reads TGTGCCAGCAGCTTGTACGGACTAGCGGGAGAGAAAGAGACCCAGTACTTC. This codes for CASSLYGLAGEKETQYF.

The chain has TRBV5-5 and TRBJ2-7, with 10 bases aligning to TRBD2. This CDR3 is built from 15 residues. CDR1 is SGHKS, CDR2 YYEKEE, per germline (reference sequence). Germline trimming cut 4 bases from V and 3 bases from J; bases unmatched to any gene: 7. The CDR3 loop reads CASSVAGTSDYEQYF. The CDR3 region has the DNA TGTGCCAGCAGCGTAGCCGGGACTAGCGACTACGAGCAGTACTTC.

The chain couples TRBV7-3 to TRBJ2-1; 11 positions match TRBD2. Germline CDR1 reads SGHTA; CDR2 reads FQGTGA. Trimming at V came to 2 bases and at J to 7 bases, leaving 7 bases not matched to a gene. The CDR3 spans 16 residues. Here the CDR3 reads CASSLLAGGVGNEQFF. CDR3 DNA: TGTGCCAGCAGCTTATTAGCGGGAGGGGTGGGGAATGAGCAGTTCTTC.